This T cell receptor (beta chain) was sequenced for a study of T cell responses to AZD1222 COVID-19 vaccine. The assay was immunoSEQ multiplex PCR, and TCRdb's table has in-frame clones only and misses some. The table shows over 120,000 clones, with about 93% occurring only once. CDR3 length: 14 amino acids. Looked up from germline, CDR1 is MNHEY and CDR2 is SVGAGI. Deletions cut 8 bases from V and 8 bases from J, with 21 bases between. The receptor was derived from an adult in good health. The gene calls are TRBV6-5 and TRBJ1-2; D call uncertain. The source material was peripheral blood, sampled on day 0 of AZD1222 vaccination. CDR3 in DNA: TGTGCCAGCTATTTTTGGGCCAGGAGAGGCGGCTACACCTTC. Its protein is CASYFWARRGGYTF.